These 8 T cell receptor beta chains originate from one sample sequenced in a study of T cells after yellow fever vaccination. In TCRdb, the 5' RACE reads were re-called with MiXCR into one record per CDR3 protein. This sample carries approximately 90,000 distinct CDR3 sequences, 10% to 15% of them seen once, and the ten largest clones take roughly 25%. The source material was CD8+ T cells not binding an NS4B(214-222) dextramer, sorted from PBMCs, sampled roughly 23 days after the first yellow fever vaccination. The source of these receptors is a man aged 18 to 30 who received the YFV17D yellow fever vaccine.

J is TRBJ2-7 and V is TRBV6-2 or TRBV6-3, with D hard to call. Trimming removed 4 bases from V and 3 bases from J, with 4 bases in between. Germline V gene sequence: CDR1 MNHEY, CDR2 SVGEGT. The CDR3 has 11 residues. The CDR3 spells CASSLGYEQYV. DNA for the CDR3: TGTGCCAGCAGTTTGGGCTACGAGCAGTACGTC.

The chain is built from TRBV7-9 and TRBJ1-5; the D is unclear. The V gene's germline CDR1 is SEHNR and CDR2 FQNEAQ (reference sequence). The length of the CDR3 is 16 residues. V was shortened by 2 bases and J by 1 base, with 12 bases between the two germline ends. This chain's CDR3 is CASSLNGPRSNQPQHF. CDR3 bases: TGTGCCAGCAGCTTAAACGGGCCCCGGAGCAATCAGCCCCAGCATTTT.

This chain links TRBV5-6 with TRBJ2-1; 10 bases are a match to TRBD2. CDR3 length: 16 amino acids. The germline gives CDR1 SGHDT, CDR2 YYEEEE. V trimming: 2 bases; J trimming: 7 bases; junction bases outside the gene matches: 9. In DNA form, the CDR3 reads TGTGCCAGCAGCTTTGGAGCGGGGGGGCCCGCTAATGAGCAGTTCTTC. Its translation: CASSFGAGGPANEQFF.

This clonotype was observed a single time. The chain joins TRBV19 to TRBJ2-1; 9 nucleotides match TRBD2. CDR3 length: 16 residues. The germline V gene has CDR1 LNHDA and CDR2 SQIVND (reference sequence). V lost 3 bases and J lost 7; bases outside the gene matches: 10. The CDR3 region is CASSMAVRGGANEQFF. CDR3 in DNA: TGTGCCAGTAGTATGGCCGTTCGCGGGGGGGCGAATGAGCAGTTCTTC.

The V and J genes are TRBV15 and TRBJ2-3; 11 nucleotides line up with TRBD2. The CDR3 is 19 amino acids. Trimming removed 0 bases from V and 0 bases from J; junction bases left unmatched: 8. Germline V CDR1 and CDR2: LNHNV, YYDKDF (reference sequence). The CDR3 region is CATSRDQLAGGGSTDTQYF. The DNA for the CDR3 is TGTGCCACCAGCAGAGATCAGCTAGCGGGGGGAGGGAGCACAGATACGCAGTATTTT. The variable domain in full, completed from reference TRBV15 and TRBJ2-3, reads DAMVIQNPRYQVTQFGKPVTLSCSQTLNHNVMYWYQQKSSQAPKLLFHYYDKDFNNEADTPDNFQSRRPNTSFCFLDIRSPGLGDTAMYLCATSRDQLAGGGSTDTQYFGPGTRLTVL.

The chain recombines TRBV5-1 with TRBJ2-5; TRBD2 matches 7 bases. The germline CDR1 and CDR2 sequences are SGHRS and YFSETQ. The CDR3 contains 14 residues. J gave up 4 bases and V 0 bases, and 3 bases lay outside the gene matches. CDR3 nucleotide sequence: TGCGCCAGCAGCTTGGCGGGGGGTCGAGAGACCCAGTACTTC. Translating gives CASSLAGGRETQYF.

The CDR3 spells CASSYKGQGIYGYTF. Written as DNA, the CDR3 is TGTGCCAGCAGTTACAAGGGACAGGGGATCTATGGCTACACCTTC. The J gene is TRBJ1-2, the V gene TRBV6-5, with 10 bases that match TRBD1. Germline V gives CDR1 MNHEY, CDR2 SVGAGI. The CDR3 consists of 15 residues. V trimming: 2 bases; J trimming: 4 bases; junction bases outside the gene matches: 4.

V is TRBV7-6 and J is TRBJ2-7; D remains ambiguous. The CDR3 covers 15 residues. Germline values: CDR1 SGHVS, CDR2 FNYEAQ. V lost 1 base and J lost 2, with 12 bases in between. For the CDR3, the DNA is TGTGCCAGCAGCTTAGATCAAACCCATGCCTACGAGCAGTACGTC. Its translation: CASSLDQTHAYEQYV.